These 27 T cell receptor beta chains originate from one sample sequenced in a study of human T cells and chemical hapten exposure. As for time point: patch test 1, 2 weeks after DPC sensitization. Treatment given: therapeutic diphenylcyclopropenone sensitization with weekly scalp DPC. MiXCR, run by TCRdb on the RACE reads, gives a single entry per CDR3 protein. The data contain roughly 70,000 distinct CDR3 sequences, approximately 9.4% of them seen just once; the ten biggest clones take up 2.5% to 4%. The sequencing used whole blood, collected in connection with sensitization to the hapten diphenylcyclopropenone (DPC). Receptors originate from a woman in her thirties or forties with alopecia areata. Some clones in this sample may be carry-over from other donors' samples.

Here the CDR3 DNA reads TGTGCCAGCAGCCCCAGAGGGAGGGGCAATGAGCAGTTCTTC. Encoded protein: CASSPRGRGNEQFF. V gene TRBV9 combines with J gene TRBJ2-1; 7 bases match TRBD2. J gave up 6 bases and V 4 bases, and 7 bases lay outside the gene matches. The germline gives CDR1 SGDLS, CDR2 YYNGEE. This CDR3 has 14 residues.

In its sample, this clonotype was seen many times. This chain uses TRBV28 with TRBJ2-2; 8 positions agree with TRBD1. CDR1 and CDR2 from the germline V gene are MDHEN and SYDVKM. V lost 10 bases and J lost 5; bases outside the gene matches: 15. The CDR3 has 16 amino acids. The CDR3 region has the DNA TGTGCCACCGGATTCCGACAGGGGCGAAGGACCGGGGAGCTGTTTTTT. Its translation is CATGFRQGRRTGELFF.

This clonotype has a handful of counts. The chain has TRBV4-3 and TRBJ2-7; TRBD1 might be the D (5 bases). The germline CDR1 and CDR2 sequences are LGHNA and YSLEER. The V and J ends lost 4 bases and 2 bases respectively, with 15 bases between them. This CDR3 is built from 15 residues. In nucleotides, the CDR3 is TGCGCCAGCAGCCCCACTGACAGTCCCGCCTACGAGCAGTACTTC. Translated: CASSPTDSPAYEQYF.

This clonotype was observed at least ten times. V usage is TRBV20-1 and J usage is TRBJ2-7; either TRBD1 or TRBD2 may fit D (7 bases each). Germline V CDR1 and CDR2: DFQATT, SNEGSKA (reference sequence). V lost 5 bases and J lost 4, with 21 bases in between. The CDR3 is made up of 15 amino acids. CDR3 sequence (DNA): TGCAGTGCTCCCAAAGTCGGCCAGGGGGGGTACGAGCAGTACTTC. Translated, it gives CSAPKVGQGGYEQYF.

This clonotype was detected many times. The chain couples TRBV27 to TRBJ1-5, with 8 bases fitting TRBD1. Germline CDR1 is MNHEY and CDR2 is SMNVEV (reference sequence). V trimming: 4 bases; J trimming: 2 bases; junction bases outside the gene matches: 10. There are 17 residues in the CDR3. The CDR3 region is CASSSLQTGAGNQPQHF. Written as DNA, the CDR3 is TGTGCCAGCAGTTCCCTCCAGACAGGGGCCGGCAATCAGCCCCAGCATTTT.

Ten or more counts support this clonotype. The rearrangement uses TRBV6-6 and TRBJ1-4; TRBD1 matches at 9 bases. This CDR3 has 18 amino acids. The trim removed 2 bases at V and 4 bases at J, leaving 11 bases unmatched. Germline V CDR1 and CDR2: MNHNY, SVGAGI (reference sequence). The CDR3 sequence: CASSYPITQGADNEKLFF. CDR3 DNA: TGTGCCAGCAGTTACCCAATAACACAGGGGGCTGATAATGAAAAACTGTTTTTT.

V and J are TRBV4-1 and TRBJ1-1; tentative D call: TRBD1 (5 bases). CDR3 length: 14 residues. Trimming stripped 6 bases from V and 1 base from J, with 12 bases between. Germline CDR1 reads MGHRA; CDR2 reads YSYEKL. CDR3 loop: CASRGGTSNTEAFF. In DNA form, the CDR3 reads TGCGCCAGCAGGGGAGGGACCTCGAACACTGAAGCTTTCTTT.

Ten or more counts support this clonotype. This chain uses TRBV7-9 with TRBJ1-1; 7 bases agree with TRBD1. J lost 6 bases, V lost 5 bases, and 12 bases had no gene match. This CDR3 region has 15 residues. CDR1 SEHNR and CDR2 FQNEAQ come from the germline V gene (reference sequence). The CDR3 sequence is CASSPWAGGYAEAFF. CDR3 nucleotide sequence: TGTGCCAGCAGCCCCTGGGCAGGGGGTTATGCTGAAGCTTTCTTT.

This clonotype was seen a few times. J is TRBJ1-2 and V is TRBV3-1, with D perhaps matching TRBD1 (6 bases). V was cut by 1 base and J by 1 base, with 10 bases left in between. The germline V gene encodes CDR1 LGHDT and CDR2 YNNKEL (reference sequence). The CDR3 is 15 amino acids. The CDR3, as DNA: TGTGCCAGCAGCCAAGGGACAGAGAATAACTATGGCTACACCTTC. Protein sequence: CASSQGTENNYGYTF.

This clonotype was counted between two and nine times. The chain employs TRBV6-2 or TRBV6-3 and TRBJ2-5, with 11 bases fitting TRBD2. There are 14 residues in the CDR3. Losses at the gene ends were 2 bases for V and 7 bases for J; bases not matched to a gene: 3. CDR1 is MNHEY and CDR2 is SVGEGT in the germline V gene. In nucleotides, the CDR3 is TGTGCCAGCAGTTACGGTCTAGCGGGGGGGACCCAGTACTTC. This codes for CASSYGLAGGTQYF.

The V call is TRBV11-2, the J call TRBJ2-2, with TRBD1 as a possible D gene (5 bases). The CDR3 loop spans 15 amino acids. The V and J ends lost 2 bases and 1 base respectively, with 8 bases between them. Germline V CDR1 and CDR2: SGHAT, FQNNGV. DNA of the CDR3: TGTGCCAGCAGCTTAAGGGGTCTGAACACCGGGGAGCTGTTTTTT. Its translation is CASSLRGLNTGELFF.

This clonotype came up many times. V and J are TRBV12-3 or TRBV12-4 and TRBJ1-4; TRBD1 might be the D (5 bases). Trimming took 3 bases from V and 7 from J, leaving 12 bases between them. The CDR3 consists of 14 residues. The CDR3 is CASSLESGFEKLFF. The CDR3 DNA reads TGTGCCAGCAGTTTGGAGTCAGGGTTTGAAAAACTGTTTTTT.

The chain couples TRBV25-1 to TRBJ1-3; D gene unclear. Trimming pared 1 base from V and 0 bases from J, leaving 13 bases between. This CDR3 contains 17 residues. CDR1 and CDR2 from the germline V gene are MGHDK and SYGVNS. Written as DNA, the CDR3 is TGTGCCAGCAGTGAATTAGGCGCCGGAAGCTCTGGAAACACCATATATTTT. Encoded protein: CASSELGAGSSGNTIYF.

This clonotype was picked up many times. The chain uses TRBV29-1 and TRBJ2-7, with D unresolved. V was clipped by 1 base and J by 1 base, with 5 bases between them. CDR3 length: 12 amino acids. In germline, CDR1 is SQVTM, CDR2 ANQGSEA. The CDR3 sequence is CSVEGQSYEQYF. In DNA, the CDR3 is TGCAGCGTTGAAGGCCAGTCCTACGAGCAGTACTTC.

This clonotype was picked up many times. This chain uses TRBV11-2 with TRBJ2-3; 9 positions match TRBD2. The CDR3 consists of 13 residues. CDR1 and CDR2 (germline): SGHAT, FQNNGV. V lost 5 bases to trimming and J lost 7 bases; unmatched junction nucleotides: 4. CDR3 in DNA: TGTGCCAGCAGCGCGGGACTAGCAAATACGCAGTATTTT. Its protein product is CASSAGLANTQYF.

The chain joins TRBV27 to TRBJ2-7; 10 bases are shared with TRBD2. The trim removed 4 bases at V and 3 bases at J, leaving 6 bases unmatched. CDR1 and CDR2 from the germline V gene are MNHEY and SMNVEV (reference sequence). This CDR3 comprises 15 residues. The CDR3 loop is CASSSMVAGGYEQYF. In DNA form, the CDR3 reads TGTGCCAGCAGTTCTATGGTAGCGGGGGGCTACGAGCAGTACTTC.

For the CDR3, the DNA is TGTGCCAGTACCCAAGGGCGGTTAAATCAGCCCCAGCATTTT. This codes for CASTQGRLNQPQHF. The V gene is TRBV19, the J gene TRBJ1-5; D is ambiguous. The germline gives CDR1 LNHDA, CDR2 SQIVND (reference sequence). The V and J ends lost 7 bases and 4 bases respectively, with 14 bases between them. The CDR3 is 14 amino acids. Based on the CDR3 plus reference TRBV19 and TRBJ1-5, the full variable domain is DGGITQSPKYLFRKEGQNVTLSCEQNLNHDAMYWYRQDPGQGLRLIYYSQIVNDFQKGDIAEGYSVSREKKESFPLTVTSAQKNPTAFYLCASTQGRLNQPQHFGDGTRLSIL.

A note on this clonotype: One end of the junction fails to match germline, which may point to a read error. J is TRBJ2-3 and V is TRBV7-9; no reliable D call. This CDR3 has 15 amino acids. Germline assignment: CDR1 SEHNR and CDR2 FQNEAQ (reference sequence). The CDR3 DNA sequence: TGTGCCAGCAGCCGAAGGCCCCCTATCACAGATACGCAGTGTTTT. Translated, it gives CASSRRPPITDTQCF.

This clonotype came up many times. This chain links TRBV5-1 with TRBJ1-1, with D perhaps matching TRBD1 (5 bases). The CDR3 runs to 15 residues. V was clipped by 4 bases and J by 1 base, with 14 bases between them. The germline CDR1 and CDR2 sequences are SGHRS and YFSETQ. The CDR3: CASSQDSSRNTEAFF. The CDR3 DNA reads as TGCGCCAGCAGCCAAGACAGCTCAAGGAACACTGAAGCTTTCTTT.

This clonotype was recorded at least ten times. V gene TRBV2 combines with J gene TRBJ2-2; D not resolved. Per the germline V gene, CDR1 is SNHLY and CDR2 is FYNNEI. This CDR3 comprises 15 residues. The germline V and J ends were trimmed by 1 base and 2 bases, with 8 bases remaining between them. In nucleotides, the CDR3 is TGTGCCAGCAGTGAAGTGGGTTTCAACACCGGGGAGCTGTTTTTT. Its protein product is CASSEVGFNTGELFF.

This clonotype was counted at least ten times. The chain combines TRBV6-1 with TRBJ2-3, with a tentative D call TRBD2 (5 bases). Trimming left V 4 bases short and J 2 bases short, with 13 bases between. Germline loops: CDR1 MNHNS, CDR2 SASEGT. The CDR3 consists of 15 residues. The CDR3 DNA follows: TGTGCCAGCAGTGGTCAGGCGGGCTACACAGATACGCAGTATTTT. This encodes CASSGQAGYTDTQYF.

The V gene is TRBV5-6, the J gene TRBJ2-1, with 8 bases identical to TRBD2. The CDR3 runs to 16 residues. With V trimmed by 4 bases and J by 7 bases, 13 bases remained unmatched. Germline loops: CDR1 SGHDT, CDR2 YYEEEE. This CDR3 is CASSRQAGAGRNEQFF. CDR3 in DNA: TGTGCCAGCAGCCGTCAAGCGGGGGCCGGCCGGAATGAGCAGTTCTTC.

The rearrangement links TRBV10-3 to TRBJ2-1; 12 bases match TRBD2. Germline V gene lookup returns CDR1 ENHRY and CDR2 SYGVKD. There are 14 residues in the CDR3. With V trimmed by 6 bases and J by 8 bases, 5 bases remained unmatched. Written as DNA, the CDR3 is TGTGCCATCAGCCTAGCGGGGGGGCTGTATGAGCAGTTCTTC. Translated: CAISLAGGLYEQFF.

The J gene is TRBJ2-7, the V gene TRBV27, with D possibly being TRBD1 or TRBD2 (5 bases each). Germline lookup yields CDR1 MNHEY and CDR2 SMNVEV (reference sequence). Trimming took off 6 bases at V and 3 bases at J, with 21 bases between the two ends. The CDR3 is 16 residues long. Here the CDR3 reads CASRYAGAGTNYEQYF. The CDR3 DNA sequence: TGTGCCAGCAGATATGCCGGGGCAGGGACGAACTACGAGCAGTACTTC.

This clonotype appeared a few times. The V call is TRBV4-3, the J call TRBJ1-2; 7 nucleotides match TRBD1. The ends lost 3 bases at V and 4 bases at J; junction bases unmatched: 11. This CDR3 region has 16 residues. CDR1 is LGHNA and CDR2 is YSLEER in the germline V gene. CDR3 amino acids: CASSQDSTGHGYGYTF. For the CDR3, the DNA is TGCGCCAGCAGCCAGGACTCGACAGGGCACGGCTATGGCTACACCTTC.

This clonotype was observed at least ten times. The J gene is TRBJ2-3, the V gene TRBV20-1, with TRBD1 identical over 8 bases. J gave up 6 bases and V 6 bases, and 2 bases lay outside the gene matches. This CDR3 is 11 amino acids long. The germline V gene has CDR1 DFQATT and CDR2 SNEGSKA (reference sequence). CDR3 region: CSARQGDTQYF. DNA of the CDR3: TGCAGTGCGAGACAGGGGGATACGCAGTATTTT.

This clonotype has just a few counts. The V and J genes are TRBV10-3 and TRBJ1-2, with D uncertain. The V end lost 3 bases, the J end lost 13 bases, and 18 bases lay between the germline ends. Germline-derived CDR1 and CDR2 are ENHRY and SYGVKD. The CDR3 runs 13 residues. This chain's CDR3 is CAISDPRPIRPTF. The CDR3 DNA follows: TGTGCCATCAGTGATCCTCGACCCATCCGCCCCACCTTC.